The rows below give T cell receptor beta chains drawn from one sample of a study of T-cell reconstitution after alpha-beta-depleted transplantation in children. One entry per CDR3 protein, called by TCRdb with MiXCR from the PCR reads. Here the sample spans around 210,000 distinct CDR3 sequences, approximately 7% being singletons. Material: PBMCs, obtained before TCRalphabeta/CD19-depleted stem cell transplant. The source is a boy aged 2 to 9 with acute lymphoblastic leukemia, due to receive a stem cell transplant. Both conserved end residues are part of each CDR3. Fields, in order: J gene, CDR3 length, clone size, V gene, D gene, CDR3 protein, CDR3 DNA. D genes are given only for firm matches. Clone sizes are given selectively: once, few, many, or a class where the clone is expanded.

J: TRBJ2-2
length: 15
size: many
V: TRBV6-2/TRBV6-3
D: -
CDR3: CASSLDREDTGELFF
DNA: TGTGCCAGCAGCCTCGACAGGGAGGACACCGGGGAGCTGTTTTTT

J: TRBJ2-3
length: 13
size: -
V: TRBV3-1
D: -
CDR3: CASSQGGRNTQYF
DNA: TGTGCCAGCAGCCAAGGGGGACGGAATACGCAGTATTTT

J: TRBJ2-7
length: 12
size: many
V: TRBV27
D: -
CDR3: CASTGGSGEQYF
DNA: TGTGCCAGCACGGGGGGCTCGGGAGAGCAGTACTTC

J: TRBJ1-5
length: 15
size: many
V: TRBV28
D: TRBD1
CDR3: CASSLGQGMNQPQHF
DNA: TGTGCCAGCAGTCTAGGACAGGGAATGAATCAGCCCCAGCATTTT

J: TRBJ2-1
length: 14
size: few
V: TRBV30
D: -
CDR3: CACTGEDTPNEQFF
DNA: TGTGCCTGTACGGGGGAGGATACCCCCAATGAGCAGTTCTTC

J: TRBJ2-1
length: 13
size: -
V: TRBV2
D: -
CDR3: CASSEVGQGQQFF
DNA: TGTGCCAGCAGTGAAGTCGGCCAAGGGCAGCAGTTCTTC

J: TRBJ2-7
length: 14
size: many
V: TRBV28
D: -
CDR3: CASSLRAGYYEQYF
DNA: TGTGCCAGCAGTTTACGGGCGGGGTACTACGAGCAGTACTTC

J: TRBJ2-7
length: 15
size: many
V: TRBV29-1
D: -
CDR3: CSVPPSEGNSYEQYF
DNA: TGCAGCGTTCCGCCCTCGGAGGGCAACTCCTACGAGCAGTACTTC

J: TRBJ2-1
length: 14
size: -
V: TRBV2
D: -
CDR3: CASRSERSYNEQFF
DNA: TGTGCCAGCAGATCGGAACGCTCCTACAATGAGCAGTTCTTC

J: TRBJ2-3
length: 16
size: -
V: TRBV5-1
D: TRBD2
CDR3: CASRGLAGDEADTQYF
DNA: TGCGCCAGCAGAGGTCTAGCGGGAGACGAGGCAGATACGCAGTATTTT

J: TRBJ2-1
length: 14
size: many
V: TRBV7-8
D: TRBD2
CDR3: CASTELAGGSEQFF
DNA: TGTGCCAGCACCGAACTAGCGGGAGGGAGTGAGCAGTTCTTC

J: TRBJ2-1
length: 16
size: few
V: TRBV14
D: TRBD2
CDR3: CASSLTWGLAGNEQFF
DNA: TGTGCCAGCAGCCTCACCTGGGGACTAGCTGGCAATGAGCAGTTCTTC

J: TRBJ2-7
length: 12
size: many
V: TRBV5-1
D: -
CDR3: CASSSGDYEQYF
DNA: TGCGCCAGCAGCTCGGGGGACTACGAGCAGTACTTC

J: TRBJ2-5
length: 18
size: many
V: TRBV5-1
D: -
CDR3: CASSPYQPSRDEQETQYF
DNA: TGCGCCAGCAGCCCGTACCAACCAAGTAGGGATGAACAAGAGACCCAGTACTTC

J: TRBJ2-6
length: 13
size: many
V: TRBV29-1
D: -
CDR3: CSVRGSGANVLTF
DNA: TGCAGCGTTAGGGGCTCTGGGGCCAACGTCCTGACTTTC

J: TRBJ2-7
length: 14
size: few
V: TRBV7-2
D: TRBD2
CDR3: CASSQVGTRGEQYF
DNA: TGTGCCAGCAGCCAGGTTGGGACTAGAGGAGAGCAGTACTTC

J: TRBJ2-7
length: 14
size: many
V: TRBV12-3/TRBV12-4
D: -
CDR3: CASSYLRIGSEQYF
DNA: TGTGCCAGCAGCTATCTAAGGATAGGTAGCGAGCAGTACTTC